The sequence of this TCR beta chain was determined in a study of T cell changes during pregnancy in multiple sclerosis. Measured with immunoSEQ multiplex PCR; TCRdb has only the in-frame clones, and not every one. The sample includes nearly 40,000 clones, around 94% of them seen just once. The V gene end was trimmed by 4 bases and the J gene end by 2 bases; junction bases not matched to a gene: 9. Looked up from germline, CDR1 is MNHEY and CDR2 is SMNVEV (reference sequence). This CDR3 comprises 16 residues. The sequence derives from a female donor with multiple sclerosis, enrolled in a pregnancy study. This specimen was CD4+ T cells from peripheral blood mononuclear cells, taken before pregnancy. The chain joins TRBV27 to TRBJ2-3, with 7 bases identical to TRBD2. CDR3 protein: CASSSPSSGATDTQYF. The CDR3 region has the DNA TGTGCCAGCAGTTCCCCATCTAGCGGAGCCACAGATACGCAGTATTTT.